These 14 T cell receptor beta chains share one sample of origin, sequenced in a study of shared clonotypes between healthy human individuals. Terminally differentiated effector memory CD45RA+ cells were left out of the naive CD8 fraction, which was CD45RO-negative and positively selected for CCR7. The repertoire was sequenced with immunoSEQ multiplex PCR; TCRdb's copy has only in-frame clones and lacks some. In the table there are around 2,000,000 clones, about 95% of which are singletons. The sample taken for sequencing was naive CD8+ T cells sorted from blood. These receptors were taken from a man aged 18 to 29 in good health.

The V and J genes are TRBV2 and TRBJ2-7; maybe TRBD2 (5 bases). V was shortened by 2 bases and J by 6 bases, with 8 bases between the two germline ends. Germline CDR1 and CDR2: SNHLY and FYNNEI. This CDR3 has 12 amino acids. The CDR3 here is CASSELALEQYF. In nucleotides, the CDR3 is TGTGCCAGCAGTGAACTAGCTCTCGAGCAGTACTTC.

This clone was recorded once. The CDR3 DNA reads TGTGCCAGCAGCCAAGAAGGGCTAGTAAACATTCAGTACTTC. Encoded protein: CASSQEGLVNIQYF. V and J are TRBV4-2 and TRBJ2-4, with D hard to call. The germline CDR1 and CDR2 sequences are LGHNA and YNFKEQ. Trimming took 0 bases from V and 6 from J, leaving 9 bases between them. This CDR3 region has 14 residues.

V usage is TRBV9 and J usage is TRBJ2-3; 14 bases fit TRBD2. V dropped 4 bases and J dropped 5; count of bases not matched to a gene: 6. Germline V CDR1 and CDR2: SGDLS, YYNGEE. This CDR3 is built from 16 residues. CDR3 loop: CASSPGLAGAIDTQYF. For the CDR3, the DNA is TGTGCCAGCAGCCCGGGACTAGCGGGGGCGATAGATACGCAGTATTTT.

This chain joins TRBV5-1 and TRBJ1-1; unclear D gene. V was clipped by 2 bases and J by 6 bases, with 11 bases between them. The CDR3 loop spans 13 amino acids. The germline V gene has CDR1 SGHRS and CDR2 YFSETQ. The chain's CDR3 is CASSLLPGAEAFF. The DNA of the CDR3 is TGCGCCAGCAGCTTATTACCCGGGGCTGAAGCTTTCTTT. Full variable domain (remainder filled in from reference TRBV5-1 and TRBJ1-1): KAGVTQTPRYLIKTRGQQVTLSCSPISGHRSVSWYQQTPGQGLQFLFEYFSETQRNKGNFPGRFSGRQFSNSRSEMNVSTLELGDSALYLCASSLLPGAEAFFGQGTRLTVV.

The chain links TRBV19 to TRBJ2-7; D tentatively reads TRBD1 or TRBD2 (5 bases each). This CDR3 spans 15 amino acids. From germline, CDR1 is LNHDA and CDR2 SQIVND (reference sequence). Trimming took 1 base from V and 2 from J, leaving 12 bases between them. The CDR3 coding sequence is TGTGCCAGTAGTATAGGGCAGGGAGACGCCTACGAGCAGTACTTC. This encodes CASSIGQGDAYEQYF.

This clone was seen just once. The genes are TRBV9 and TRBJ1-4; D gene uncertain. Looked up from germline, CDR1 is SGDLS and CDR2 is YYNGEE. The CDR3 is made up of 13 amino acids. Trimming left V 1 base short and J 10 bases short, with 11 bases between. The CDR3 region has the DNA TGTGCCAGCAGCGTATCCCAGGTCGGAAAACTGTTTTTT. This encodes CASSVSQVGKLFF.

V usage is TRBV30 and J usage is TRBJ1-2, with 7 bases lining up with TRBD1. V shed 1 base, J shed 8 bases, and the junction held 13 bases outside the gene matches. This CDR3 comprises 15 residues. From germline, CDR1 is GTSNPN and CDR2 SVGIG (reference sequence). The CDR3 spells CAWSGGDSIAKGYTF. DNA of the CDR3: TGTGCCTGGAGTGGGGGGGACAGCATCGCAAAGGGCTACACCTTC.

This clone was recorded only once. The sample holds other DNA sequences that translate to the same CDR3. The V and J genes are TRBV9 and TRBJ2-3; D may be TRBD1 or TRBD2 (5 bases each). Germline CDR1 and CDR2: SGDLS and YYNGEE. The length of the CDR3 is 13 residues. V was trimmed by 1 base and J by 4 bases, leaving 7 bases between them. The CDR3 spells CASSVWGSDTQYF. CDR3 nucleotides: TGTGCCAGCAGCGTATGGGGGTCAGATACGCAGTATTTT.

This clone is a singleton in its sample. V usage is TRBV28 and J usage is TRBJ1-5; 9 bases map to TRBD1. The CDR3 extends over 14 amino acids. The germline V gene encodes CDR1 MDHEN and CDR2 SYDVKM. The junction had 12 bases not matched to a gene; V was cut back by 10 bases and J by 8 bases. The CDR3 sequence: CATRTGALIEPQHF. CDR3 DNA: TGTGCCACCCGGACAGGGGCGTTAATAGAGCCCCAGCATTTT.

The chain joins TRBV28 to TRBJ1-3; D not certain. This CDR3 comprises 12 residues. Trimming removed 1 base at V and 6 bases at J, with 4 bases between. Germline CDR1 MDHEN, CDR2 SYDVKM. The CDR3 loop reads CASSLSLNTIYF. DNA for the CDR3: TGTGCCAGCAGTTTATCCTTAAACACCATATATTTT.

This clone was observed once. V is TRBV11-2 and J is TRBJ2-7; D is unclear. CDR3 size: 13 residues. V dropped 4 bases and J dropped 2 bases, with 9 bases sitting between them. Germline CDR1 reads SGHAT; CDR2 reads FQNNGV. CDR3 protein: CASSSPYTYEQYF. In DNA, the CDR3 is TGTGCCAGCAGCTCGCCATACACCTACGAGCAGTACTTC.

V gene TRBV5-5 combines with J gene TRBJ2-2; TRBD2 matches at 8 bases. The CDR3 loop spans 16 amino acids. Losses at the gene ends were 1 base for V and 1 base for J; bases not matched to a gene: 3. CDR1 and CDR2 from the germline V gene are SGHKS and YYEKEE (reference sequence). This CDR3 is CASSLYLAGNTGELFF. The CDR3 region has the DNA TGTGCCAGCAGCTTGTATCTAGCGGGGAACACCGGGGAGCTGTTTTTT.

V usage is TRBV28 and J usage is TRBJ2-1; D is possibly TRBD2 (5 bases). Looked up from germline, CDR1 is MDHEN and CDR2 is SYDVKM. The CDR3 has 13 amino acids. V lost 7 bases, J lost 4 bases, and 11 bases lay in between. In nucleotides, the CDR3 is TGTGCCAGCACCGGACTGAGTTACAATGAGCAGTTCTTC. It encodes CASTGLSYNEQFF.

The rearrangement joins TRBV19 to TRBJ2-1, with D uncertain. The CDR3 consists of 17 residues. Germline V gene sequence: CDR1 LNHDA, CDR2 SQIVND (reference sequence). The ends were cut back, 5 bases at V and 0 bases at J, with 17 bases in the middle. The CDR3 DNA is TGTGCCAGTAGTCACGAGAACAGACGAAGCTCCTACAATGAGCAGTTCTTC. This gives the protein CASSHENRRSSYNEQFF. Filled out from reference TRBV19 and TRBJ2-1, the complete variable domain reads DGGITQSPKYLFRKEGQNVTLSCEQNLNHDAMYWYRQDPGQGLRLIYYSQIVNDFQKGDIAEGYSVSREKKESFPLTVTSAQKNPTAFYLCASSHENRRSSYNEQFFGPGTRLTVL.